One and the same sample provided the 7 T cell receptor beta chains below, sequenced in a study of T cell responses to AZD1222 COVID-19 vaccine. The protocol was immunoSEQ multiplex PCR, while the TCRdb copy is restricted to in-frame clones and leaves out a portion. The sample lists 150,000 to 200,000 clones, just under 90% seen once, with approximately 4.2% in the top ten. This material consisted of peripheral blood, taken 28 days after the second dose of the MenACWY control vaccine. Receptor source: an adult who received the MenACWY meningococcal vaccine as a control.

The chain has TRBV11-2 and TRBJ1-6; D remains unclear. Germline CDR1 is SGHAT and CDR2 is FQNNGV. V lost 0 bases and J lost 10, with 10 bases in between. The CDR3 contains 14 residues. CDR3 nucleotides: TGTGCCAGCAGCTTAGACGCCTTTTTATCACCCCTCCACTTT. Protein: CASSLDAFLSPLHF.

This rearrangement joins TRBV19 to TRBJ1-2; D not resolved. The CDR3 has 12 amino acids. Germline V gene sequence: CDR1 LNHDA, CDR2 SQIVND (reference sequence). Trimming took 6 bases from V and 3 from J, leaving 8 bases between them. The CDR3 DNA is TGTGCCAGTAGCCCGTTGGACTATGGCTACACCTTC. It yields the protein CASSPLDYGYTF.

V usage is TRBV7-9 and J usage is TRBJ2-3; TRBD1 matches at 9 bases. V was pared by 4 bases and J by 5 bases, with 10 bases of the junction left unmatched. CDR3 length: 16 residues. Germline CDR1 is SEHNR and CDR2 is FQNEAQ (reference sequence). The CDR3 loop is CASSWVGDRVEDTQYF. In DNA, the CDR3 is TGTGCCAGCAGCTGGGTAGGGGACAGGGTTGAAGATACGCAGTATTTT.

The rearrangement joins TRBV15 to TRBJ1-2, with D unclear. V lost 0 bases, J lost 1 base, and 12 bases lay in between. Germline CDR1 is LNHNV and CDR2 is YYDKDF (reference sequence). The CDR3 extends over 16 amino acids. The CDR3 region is CATSRDPEEGNYGYTF. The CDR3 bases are TGTGCCACCAGCAGAGATCCAGAAGAAGGTAACTATGGCTACACCTTC.

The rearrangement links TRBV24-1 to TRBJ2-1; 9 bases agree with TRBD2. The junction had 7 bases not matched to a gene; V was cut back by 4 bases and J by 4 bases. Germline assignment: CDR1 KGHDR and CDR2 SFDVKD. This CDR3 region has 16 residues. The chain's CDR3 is CATSDPTSGHYNEQFF. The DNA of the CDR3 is TGTGCCACCAGTGACCCCACTAGCGGGCATTACAATGAGCAGTTCTTC.

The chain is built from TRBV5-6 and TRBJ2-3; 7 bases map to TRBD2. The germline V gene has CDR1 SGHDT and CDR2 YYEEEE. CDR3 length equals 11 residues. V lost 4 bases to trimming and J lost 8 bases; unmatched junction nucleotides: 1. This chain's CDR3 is CASSREATQYF. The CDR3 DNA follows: TGTGCCAGCAGCCGGGAGGCTACGCAGTATTTT.

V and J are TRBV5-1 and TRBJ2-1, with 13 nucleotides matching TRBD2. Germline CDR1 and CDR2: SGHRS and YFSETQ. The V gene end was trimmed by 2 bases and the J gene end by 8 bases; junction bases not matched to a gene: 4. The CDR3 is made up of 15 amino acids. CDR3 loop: CASSLLAGGPHEQFF. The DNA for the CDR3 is TGCGCCAGCAGCTTACTAGCGGGAGGGCCCCATGAGCAGTTCTTC. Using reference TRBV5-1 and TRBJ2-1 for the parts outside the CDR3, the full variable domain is KAGVTQTPRYLIKTRGQQVTLSCSPISGHRSVSWYQQTPGQGLQFLFEYFSETQRNKGNFPGRFSGRQFSNSRSEMNVSTLELGDSALYLCASSLLAGGPHEQFFGPGTRLTVL.